Shown below are 17 T cell receptor beta chains from a single sample sequenced in a study of spatial heterogeneity in lung cancer. In TCRdb, the 5' RACE reads were re-called with MiXCR into one record per CDR3 protein. This table holds around 75,000 distinct CDR3 sequences, 10% to 15% found once. Time point meaning: sample taken at primary tumor resection. Tumor, nontumor lung or frozen PBMC supplied whole RNA, sequenced without sorting. Specimen: PBMCs, collected at surgery. Receptor source: a male donor with early-stage non-small cell lung cancer.

This clonotype was counted ten times or more. The CDR3: CASRREGTTDTQYF. DNA of the CDR3: TGTGCCAGCAGGCGAGAGGGGACGACAGATACGCAGTATTTT. The chain has TRBV5-4 and TRBJ2-3, with D tentatively TRBD1 or TRBD2 (5 bases each). The length of the CDR3 is 14 residues. Germline V gene data show CDR1 as SGHNT and CDR2 as YYREEE (reference sequence). V was trimmed by 5 bases and J by 3 bases, leaving 13 bases between them.

This clonotype was picked up a small number of times. The chain links TRBV20-1 to TRBJ1-3; D gene ambiguous. Between the trimmed V and J ends, which lost 0 bases and 0 bases, there was a span of 6 bases. Per germline, CDR1 DFQATT and CDR2 SNEGSKA (reference sequence). The CDR3 has 14 amino acids. CDR3 residues: CSARDRLSGNTIYF. The DNA for the CDR3 is TGCAGTGCTAGAGACAGACTCTCTGGAAACACCATATATTTT.

This clonotype has a count of ten or more. The chain joins TRBV5-1 to TRBJ2-2; 9 bases are shared with TRBD1. Germline-derived CDR1 and CDR2 are SGHRS and YFSETQ. CDR3 size: 16 residues. With V trimmed by 0 bases and J by 2 bases, 2 bases remained unmatched. The CDR3 loop is CASSLADRGNTGELFF. The DNA of the CDR3 is TGCGCCAGCAGCTTGGCGGACAGGGGTAACACCGGGGAGCTGTTTTTT.

This clonotype was seen only a few times. This rearrangement joins TRBV7-9 to TRBJ1-2, with a tentative D call TRBD1 (5 bases). This CDR3 is 14 amino acids long. Trimming pared 3 bases from V and 6 bases from J, leaving 14 bases between. CDR1 and CDR2 (germline): SEHNR, FQNEAQ (reference sequence). The CDR3 coding sequence is TGTGCCAGCAGCTTGATCCTTGGGACGAATGGCTACACCTTC. It specifies CASSLILGTNGYTF.

This rearrangement joins TRBV18 to TRBJ2-3; 9 positions agree with TRBD2. CDR1 KGHSH and CDR2 LQKENI come from the germline V gene. V shed 3 bases and J 6 bases; nucleotides not matched to a gene: 19. The CDR3 extends over 19 amino acids. CDR3 region: CASSPTPLIAGEPVDTQYF. The DNA of the CDR3 is TGTGCCAGCTCACCCACCCCCCTCATAGCGGGAGAGCCCGTTGATACGCAGTATTTT.

This clonotype occurred many times. This sequence joins TRBV2 and TRBJ2-3; D is undetermined. The CDR3 runs 11 residues. V was pared by 2 bases and J by 5 bases, with 2 bases between. Germline CDR1 reads SNHLY; CDR2 reads FYNNEI. The DNA for the CDR3 is TGTGCCAGCAGTGAATTAGATACGCAGTATTTT. This codes for CASSELDTQYF.

This clonotype was seen a few times. The chain couples TRBV20-1 to TRBJ2-1, with TRBD2 identical over 13 bases. This CDR3 comprises 15 residues. V lost 1 base, J lost 4 bases, and 1 base stayed unmatched. Germline V gene sequence: CDR1 DFQATT, CDR2 SNEGSKA (reference sequence). CDR3 loop: CSARGLAGGYNEQFF. The CDR3 DNA reads as TGCAGTGCTAGAGGACTAGCGGGAGGTTACAATGAGCAGTTCTTC.

V is TRBV29-1 and J is TRBJ1-4, with 8 bases lining up with TRBD1. Germline CDR1 is SQVTM and CDR2 is ANQGSEA. Trimming took 3 bases from V and 13 from J; bases not matched to a gene: 13. CDR3 length equals 14 residues. CDR3 residues: CSVDLQGAKRPLFF. The CDR3 nucleotides are TGCAGCGTTGACCTTCAGGGGGCGAAGCGTCCACTGTTTTTT.

This clonotype was counted only a few times. J is TRBJ1-1 and V is TRBV10-3; D is uncertain. The germline CDR1 and CDR2 sequences are ENHRY and SYGVKD. V lost 6 bases and J 4 bases, leaving 15 bases between the germline ends. The CDR3 has 14 amino acids. DNA for the CDR3: TGTGCCATCAGAACGACCGTCGACGGCACTGAAGCTTTCTTT. Translated, it gives CAIRTTVDGTEAFF.

This chain links TRBV24-1 with TRBJ1-6, with a tentative D call TRBD1 (6 bases). This CDR3 is built from 14 residues. Trimming removed 7 bases from V and 8 bases from J, with 14 bases in between. The germline V gene has CDR1 KGHDR and CDR2 SFDVKD. The CDR3, as DNA: TGTGCCACCAGGGGGGCTTATAAGGATTCACCCCTCCACTTT. It encodes CATRGAYKDSPLHF.

This chain joins TRBV20-1 and TRBJ2-5, with 12 bases identical to TRBD2. This CDR3 is 14 amino acids long. Germline V CDR1 and CDR2: DFQATT, SNEGSKA (reference sequence). J gave up 2 bases and V 5 bases, and 3 bases lay outside the gene matches. Here the CDR3 DNA reads TGCAGTGCTCAAGGACTAGCGGGACAAGAGACCCAGTACTTC. Translating gives CSAQGLAGQETQYF.

The chain carries TRBV9 and TRBJ1-4; tentative D call: TRBD1 (5 bases). V shed 3 bases and J shed 5 bases, with 8 bases lying between them. Germline-derived CDR1 and CDR2 are SGDLS and YYNGEE. This CDR3 region has 13 residues. CDR3 in amino acids: CASSAGLNEKLFF. In DNA form, the CDR3 reads TGTGCCAGCAGCGCGGGACTGAATGAAAAACTGTTTTTT.

This clonotype was counted ten times or more. CDR3 sequence: CASSQAGLAYNEQFF. The CDR3 nucleotides are TGTGCCAGCTCACAGGCCGGACTAGCTTACAATGAGCAGTTCTTC. V usage is TRBV18 and J usage is TRBJ2-1, with TRBD2 matching 8 bases. There are 15 residues in the CDR3. With V trimmed by 4 bases and J by 4 bases, 6 bases remained unmatched. CDR1 and CDR2 (germline): KGHSH, LQKENI.

V is TRBV4-1 and J is TRBJ2-7; no clear D. CDR3 size: 15 residues. From germline, CDR1 is MGHRA and CDR2 YSYEKL. The germline V and J ends were trimmed by 4 bases and 3 bases, with 16 bases remaining between them. The CDR3 nucleotides read TGCGCCAGCAGCCGCGTCGTAACGGGTAACTACGAGCAGTACTTC. This gives the protein CASSRVVTGNYEQYF.

This clonotype was seen more than once but under ten times. This rearrangement joins TRBV27 to TRBJ1-5, with no clear D. The V gene's germline CDR1 is MNHEY and CDR2 SMNVEV (reference sequence). V dropped 4 bases and J dropped 9 bases, with 16 bases sitting between them. The CDR3 runs to 14 residues. The CDR3 DNA is TGTGCCAGCAGTTCCTTCCGTGCGACGGGGCCCCAGCATTTT. Translated: CASSSFRATGPQHF.

This chain connects TRBV7-9 to TRBJ2-7, with 10 bases fitting TRBD2. The V segment lost 1 base and the J segment 12 bases; nucleotides outside the gene matches: 27. The germline V gene encodes CDR1 SEHNR and CDR2 FQNEAQ (reference sequence). The CDR3 sequence is 20 residues long. The CDR3 DNA is TGTGCCAGCAGCTTAGGGACAGGAACCGGGACTAGCGCCAGGGGGGCAAGCCGGTACTTC. As protein: CASSLGTGTGTSARGASRYF.

The V call is TRBV6-6, the J call TRBJ2-7; possible D gene TRBD2, 5 bases. The germline CDR1 and CDR2 sequences are MNHNY and SVGAGI (reference sequence). The V and J ends lost 8 bases and 3 bases respectively, with 14 bases between them. CDR3 size: 13 residues. CDR3 sequence (DNA): TGTGCCAGCCAGCCCGGGGTGCGCTACGAGCAGTACTTC. It encodes CASQPGVRYEQYF.